The clone carrying this T cell receptor beta chain was counted at least ten times. This sample is part of a study of regulatory T cells in long-lasting Graves disease. CDR3-region Arm-PCR and iRepertoire HTBI primers produced the TCR beta libraries. TCRdb called the multiplex PCR reads again in MiXCR, with one record for every CDR3 protein. The sample carries roughly 380,000 distinct CDR3 sequences, roughly 17% recorded once. Indicated time point: newly diagnosed GD, antithyroid drugs for less than 3 months. Isolated PBMC RNA provided the starting material for the TCR library. The CDR3 extends over 14 amino acids. Germline V gene sequence: CDR1 SNHLY, CDR2 FYNNEI. V lost 3 bases to trimming and J lost 4 bases, with 12 bases between them. These data were also reused for a study on T cells in Graves' hyperthyroidism and ophthalmopathy. That publication notes: The blood repertoire included most of the expanded thyroid clonotypes above 0.001.

This chain uses TRBV2 with TRBJ1-1; possible D gene TRBD1, 5 bases. This material consisted of peripheral blood mononuclear cells (PBMCs), taken at new diagnosis, from a patient treated with antithyroid drugs. This TCR was sampled from a man aged 35-49 years with Graves disease. Here the CDR3 DNA reads TGTGCCAGCAGTGAGCCAGGGAAGGGCACTGAAGCTTTCTTT. Amino acid sequence: CASSEPGKGTEAFF.